This TCR beta chain was retrieved from a study of control samples from healthy donors and cancer patients. The data were produced by immunoSEQ multiplex PCR, yet TCRdb's version contains in-frame clones alone and is incomplete. The top ten hold more than 4.5% of the sample, which has about 150,000 clones, approximately 93% seen once. This sequence originates from a man aged 18 to 30 in good health. Sequenced: blood.

CDR3 protein: CASSGRQGTDTQYF. CDR3 nucleotide sequence: TGTGCCAGTAGTGGAAGACAGGGTACAGATACGCAGTATTTT. The chain has TRBV19 and TRBJ2-3; 7 bases are a match to TRBD1. The CDR3 has 14 residues. Trimming took 5 bases from V and 3 from J; bases not matched to a gene: 5. Per germline, CDR1 LNHDA and CDR2 SQIVND (reference sequence).